The 18 T cell receptor beta chains below were found in one sample sequenced in a study of shared clonotypes between healthy human individuals. The protocol was immunoSEQ multiplex PCR, while the TCRdb copy is restricted to in-frame clones and leaves out a portion. The table records 2,500,000 or so clones, approximately 93% of them present only once. Sample: naive CD4+ T cells from PBMCs. Documented subset: CD45RA+ positively selected. These receptors all come from a man younger than 35 in good health. Some clones in this sample may be carry-over from other donors' samples.

This clone was observed a handful of times. This chain connects TRBV6-5 to TRBJ1-1; D ambiguous. Germline assignment: CDR1 MNHEY and CDR2 SVGAGI. CDR3 length: 12 residues. Trimming removed 6 bases at V and 0 bases at J, with 5 bases between. In DNA, the CDR3 is TGTGCCAGCAGGGCGGTGAACACTGAAGCTTTCTTT. Protein: CASRAVNTEAFF.

The J gene is TRBJ2-7, the V gene TRBV5-1; 9 nucleotides line up with TRBD2. The germline gives CDR1 SGHRS, CDR2 YFSETQ. The CDR3 contains 15 residues. V lost 0 bases and J lost 5; bases outside the gene matches: 6. CDR3 sequence: CASSLVLAGSDEQYF. CDR3 DNA: TGCGCCAGCAGCTTGGTTCTAGCGGGAAGCGACGAGCAGTACTTC.

CDR3 coding DNA: TGTGCCAGCAGTGACGAAGGGACAGGTCCCTATGGCTACACCTTC. It yields the protein CASSDEGTGPYGYTF. The rearrangement joins TRBV6-4 to TRBJ1-2; 8 bases match TRBD1. The V and J ends lost 2 bases and 4 bases, in that order; junction bases with no gene match: 6. This CDR3 contains 15 residues. The germline CDR1 and CDR2 sequences are MRHNA and SNTAGT.

This clone turned up a few times. This sample also contains other DNA sequences that code for the same CDR3. The rearrangement uses TRBV7-3 and TRBJ1-1; D is ambiguous. The CDR3 totals 14 residues. The germline gives CDR1 SGHTA, CDR2 FQGTGA. V was cut by 0 bases and J by 3 bases, with 8 bases left in between. CDR3 amino acids: CASSLTSGDTEAFF. For the CDR3, the DNA is TGTGCCAGCAGCTTAACTTCTGGGGACACTGAAGCTTTCTTT.

This chain uses TRBV4-3 with TRBJ1-4; D is uncertain. Germline CDR1 LGHNA, CDR2 YSLEER. Trimming stripped 1 base from V and 6 bases from J, with 6 bases between. This CDR3 contains 13 residues. In nucleotides, the CDR3 is TGCGCCAGCAGCCAAGGAATGGATGAAAAACTGTTTTTT. Its translation: CASSQGMDEKLFF.

V usage is TRBV19 and J usage is TRBJ2-7; D gene uncertain. The V and J ends lost 1 base and 6 bases respectively, with 13 bases between them. The CDR3 is made up of 14 amino acids. From germline, CDR1 is LNHDA and CDR2 SQIVND (reference sequence). In DNA, the CDR3 is TGTGCCAGTAGTATAGGCTCCGTTGCTCCCGAGCAGTACTTC. Translation: CASSIGSVAPEQYF.

The J gene is TRBJ2-7, the V gene TRBV15, with 8 bases identical to TRBD2. Per the germline V gene, CDR1 is LNHNV and CDR2 is YYDKDF (reference sequence). The CDR3 consists of 15 residues. The V gene end was trimmed by 2 bases and the J gene end by 3 bases; junction bases not matched to a gene: 6. The CDR3 DNA follows: TGTGCCACCAGCAGATCTACTAGCGGCAGCTACGAGCAGTACTTC. Residues: CATSRSTSGSYEQYF.

This clone was recorded only once. V gene TRBV28 combines with J gene TRBJ2-3; a possible D gene is TRBD1 (7 bases). Trimming removed 2 bases from V and 5 bases from J, with 14 bases in between. Looked up from germline, CDR1 is MDHEN and CDR2 is SYDVKM. The CDR3 runs 15 residues. For the CDR3, the DNA is TGTGCCAGCAGTTTAGCAGGGGGGATAGGAGATACGCAGTATTTT. This codes for CASSLAGGIGDTQYF. Drawing the rest from reference TRBV28 and TRBJ2-3, the complete variable domain is DVKVTQSSRYLVKRTGEKVFLECVQDMDHENMFWYRQDPGLGLRLIYFSYDVKMKEKGDIPEGYSVSREKKERFSLILESASTNQTSMYLCASSLAGGIGDTQYFGPGTRLTVL.

This chain connects TRBV6-1 to TRBJ2-1; 10 bases are a match to TRBD1. The CDR3 is 14 amino acids. The germline V gene has CDR1 MNHNS and CDR2 SASEGT. V lost 6 bases and J lost 5; bases outside the gene matches: 4. The CDR3 loop is CASRGQGINNEQFF. Here the CDR3 DNA reads TGTGCCAGCAGGGGACAGGGGATAAACAATGAGCAGTTCTTC.

This sequence joins TRBV19 and TRBJ1-5; D perhaps matches TRBD1 (5 bases). CDR1 is LNHDA and CDR2 is SQIVND in the germline V gene (reference sequence). With 6 bases removed from V and 6 bases from J, the gap between germline ends came to 12 bases. This CDR3 comprises 13 residues. The chain's CDR3 is CASRPDSFQPQHF. In DNA form, the CDR3 reads TGTGCCAGTAGACCCGACAGTTTTCAGCCCCAGCATTTT.

The chain combines TRBV4-1 with TRBJ2-1, with 11 nucleotides matching TRBD2. The CDR3 totals 20 residues. The germline CDR1 and CDR2 sequences are MGHRA and YSYEKL. J lost 3 bases, V lost 0 bases, and 13 bases had no gene match. CDR3 DNA: TGCGCCAGCAGCCAAGAGGGGCCCGGGACTAGCGGAGGGGTCTACAATGAGCAGTTCTTC. Protein sequence: CASSQEGPGTSGGVYNEQFF.

The gene calls are TRBV6-6 and TRBJ2-1; D not resolved. The germline V and J ends were trimmed by 7 bases and 0 bases, with 4 bases remaining between them. The CDR3 length is 12 residues. Germline V gene lookup returns CDR1 MNHNY and CDR2 SVGAGI (reference sequence). CDR3 sequence: CASTYSYNEQFF. The CDR3, as DNA: TGTGCCAGCACCTACTCCTACAATGAGCAGTTCTTC.

The rearrangement joins TRBV18 to TRBJ1-2; D remains unclear. The CDR3 totals 16 residues. Germline assignment: CDR1 KGHSH and CDR2 LQKENI. V was clipped by 2 bases and J by 4 bases, with 17 bases between them. This CDR3 reads CASSPSGPSSGYGYTF. The DNA for the CDR3 is TGTGCCAGCTCACCAAGTGGGCCATCCTCTGGCTATGGCTACACCTTC.

Here the CDR3 DNA reads TGTGCCAGCAGGGAATCTAGCGGGAGAGGGACCGGGGAGCTGTTTTTT. Translation gives CASRESSGRGTGELFF. V and J are TRBV6-1 and TRBJ2-2; 10 bases are a match to TRBD2. The CDR3 runs to 16 residues. V shed 6 bases and J 5 bases; nucleotides not matched to a gene: 9. The V gene's germline CDR1 is MNHNS and CDR2 SASEGT.

V gene TRBV6-1 combines with J gene TRBJ1-1; D call uncertain. Per germline, CDR1 MNHNS and CDR2 SASEGT. This CDR3 has 14 amino acids. The germline V and J ends were trimmed by 8 bases and 10 bases, with 23 bases remaining between them. The CDR3 reads CASQTEPGSWRAFF. The CDR3 nucleotides are TGTGCCAGCCAAACCGAGCCGGGGAGTTGGAGAGCTTTCTTT.

This sequence joins TRBV9 and TRBJ2-4; the match to TRBD2 covers 12 bases. This CDR3 has 18 amino acids. V lost 4 bases to trimming and J lost 6 bases; unmatched junction nucleotides: 14. CDR1 and CDR2 from the germline V gene are SGDLS and YYNGEE. The CDR3 DNA follows: TGTGCCAGCAGCTTGGCTAGCGGGAGGGCCGATTACGGAAACATTCAGTACTTC. Its protein is CASSLASGRADYGNIQYF.

The CDR3, as DNA: TGTGCCAGCAACGAGGCAGGACTTAGTAATGGCTACACCTTC. It codes for CASNEAGLSNGYTF. The V and J genes are TRBV6-1 and TRBJ1-2; no clear D gene. From germline, CDR1 is MNHNS and CDR2 SASEGT. This CDR3 region has 14 residues. With 7 bases removed from V and 6 bases from J, the gap between germline ends came to 18 bases.

V is TRBV5-1 and J is TRBJ2-5, with D perhaps TRBD1 (6 bases). CDR1 is SGHRS and CDR2 is YFSETQ in the germline V gene. CDR3 length: 15 amino acids. The V end was cut by 2 bases, the J end by 5 bases, with 16 bases between. CDR3 protein: CASSFSPAGVETQYF. CDR3 nucleotides: TGCGCCAGCAGCTTCTCCCCCGCAGGGGTGGAGACCCAGTACTTC.